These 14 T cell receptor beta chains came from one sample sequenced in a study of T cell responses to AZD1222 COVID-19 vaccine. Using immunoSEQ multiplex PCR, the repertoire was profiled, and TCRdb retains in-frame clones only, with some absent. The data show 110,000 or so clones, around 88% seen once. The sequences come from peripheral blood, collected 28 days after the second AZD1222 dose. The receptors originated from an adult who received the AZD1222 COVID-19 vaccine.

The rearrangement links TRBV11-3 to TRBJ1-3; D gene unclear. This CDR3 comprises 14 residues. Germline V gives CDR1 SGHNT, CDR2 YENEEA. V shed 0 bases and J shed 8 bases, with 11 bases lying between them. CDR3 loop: CASSLDVPRDTIYF. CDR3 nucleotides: TGTGCCAGCAGCTTAGATGTGCCGCGGGACACCATATATTTT.

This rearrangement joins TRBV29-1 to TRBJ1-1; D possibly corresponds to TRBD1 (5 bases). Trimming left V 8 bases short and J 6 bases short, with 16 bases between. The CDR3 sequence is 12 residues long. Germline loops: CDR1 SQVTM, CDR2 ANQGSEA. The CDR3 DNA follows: TGCAGCACCCCCGGGGGTTTCTCTGAAGCTTTCTTT. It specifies CSTPGGFSEAFF.

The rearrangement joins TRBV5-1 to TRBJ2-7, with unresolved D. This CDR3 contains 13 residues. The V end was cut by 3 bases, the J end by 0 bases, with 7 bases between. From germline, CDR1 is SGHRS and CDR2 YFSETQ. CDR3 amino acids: CASSWQDSYEQYF. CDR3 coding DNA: TGCGCCAGCAGCTGGCAGGACTCCTACGAGCAGTACTTC.

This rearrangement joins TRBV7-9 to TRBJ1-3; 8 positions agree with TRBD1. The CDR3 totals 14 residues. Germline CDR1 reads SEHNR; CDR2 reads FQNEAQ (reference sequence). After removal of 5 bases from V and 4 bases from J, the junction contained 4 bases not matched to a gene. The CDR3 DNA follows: TGTGCCAGCAGCGGAACAGGGGGAGGAAACACCATATATTTT. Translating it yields CASSGTGGGNTIYF.

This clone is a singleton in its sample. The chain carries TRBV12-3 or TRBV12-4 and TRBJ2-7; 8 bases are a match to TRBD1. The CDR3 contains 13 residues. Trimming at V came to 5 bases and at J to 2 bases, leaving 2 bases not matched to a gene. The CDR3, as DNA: TGTGCCAGCAGTATGGGACAGGCCTACGAGCAGTACTTC. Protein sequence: CASSMGQAYEQYF.

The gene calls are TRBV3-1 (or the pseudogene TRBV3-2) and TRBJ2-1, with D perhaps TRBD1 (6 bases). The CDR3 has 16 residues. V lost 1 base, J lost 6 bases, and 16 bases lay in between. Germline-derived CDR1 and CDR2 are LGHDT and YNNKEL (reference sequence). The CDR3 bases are TGTGCCAGCAGCCAAGGGCAGGGGAGAGTCCGCAATGAGCAGTTCTTC. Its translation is CASSQGQGRVRNEQFF.

CDR3 nucleotide sequence: TGTGCCAGCAGCCTACTAGCGGGGGAAGTCATTCCTGGTGAGCAGTACTTC. Its protein product is CASSLLAGEVIPGEQYF. V usage is TRBV11-2 and J usage is TRBJ2-7, with 11 bases that match TRBD2. Unmatched junction bases numbered 16, after V lost 5 bases and J lost 7 bases. CDR1 and CDR2 (germline): SGHAT, FQNNGV. The CDR3 covers 17 residues.

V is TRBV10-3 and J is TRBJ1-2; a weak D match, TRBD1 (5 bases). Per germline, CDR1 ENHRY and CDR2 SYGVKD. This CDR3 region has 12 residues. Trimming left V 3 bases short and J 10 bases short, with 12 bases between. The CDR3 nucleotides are TGTGCCATCAGTGAAAAGGGGATCGACTACACCTTC. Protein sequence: CAISEKGIDYTF.

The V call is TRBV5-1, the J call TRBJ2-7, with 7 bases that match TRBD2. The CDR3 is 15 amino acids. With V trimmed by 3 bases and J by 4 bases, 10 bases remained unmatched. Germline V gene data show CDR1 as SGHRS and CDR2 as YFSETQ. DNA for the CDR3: TGCGCCAGCAGCTCCCGGGGCGGGGGTTGGTACGAGCAGTACTTC. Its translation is CASSSRGGGWYEQYF. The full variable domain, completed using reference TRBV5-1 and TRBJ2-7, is KAGVTQTPRYLIKTRGQQVTLSCSPISGHRSVSWYQQTPGQGLQFLFEYFSETQRNKGNFPGRFSGRQFSNSRSEMNVSTLELGDSALYLCASSSRGGGWYEQYFGPGTRLTVT.

As DNA, the CDR3 is TGTGCCAGCAGAGGCGAGGGGACAGGGGACTATGAGCAGTTCTTC. Residues: CASRGEGTGDYEQFF. This rearrangement joins TRBV28 to TRBJ2-1; 10 bases map to TRBD1. CDR3 length equals 15 residues. J lost 8 bases, V lost 6 bases, and 10 bases had no gene match. Germline V CDR1 and CDR2: MDHEN, SYDVKM.

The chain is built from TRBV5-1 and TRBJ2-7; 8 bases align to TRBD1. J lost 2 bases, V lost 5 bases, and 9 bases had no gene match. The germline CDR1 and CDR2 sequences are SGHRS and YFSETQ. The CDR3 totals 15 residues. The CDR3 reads CASRQGTGGTYEQYF. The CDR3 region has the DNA TGCGCCAGCAGACAAGGGACAGGTGGAACCTACGAGCAGTACTTC.

The CDR3 loop is CASSGGGQGKETQYF. CDR3 coding DNA: TGTGCCAGCAGCGGGGGGGGACAGGGAAAAGAGACCCAGTACTTC. The rearrangement links TRBV7-2 to TRBJ2-5; 9 nucleotides match TRBD1. Per the germline V gene, CDR1 is SGHTA and CDR2 is FQGNSA. The V and J ends lost 5 bases and 3 bases, in that order; junction bases with no gene match: 7. This CDR3 region has 15 residues.

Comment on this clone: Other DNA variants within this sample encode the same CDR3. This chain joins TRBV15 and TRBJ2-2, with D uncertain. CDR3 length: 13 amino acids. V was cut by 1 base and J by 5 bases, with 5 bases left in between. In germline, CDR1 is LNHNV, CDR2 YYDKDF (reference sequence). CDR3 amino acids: CATSRVGTGELFF. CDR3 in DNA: TGTGCCACCAGCAGAGTGGGAACCGGGGAGCTGTTTTTT.

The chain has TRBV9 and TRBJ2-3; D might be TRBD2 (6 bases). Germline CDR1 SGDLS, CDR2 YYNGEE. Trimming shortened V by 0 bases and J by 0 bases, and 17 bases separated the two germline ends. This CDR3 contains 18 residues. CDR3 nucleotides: TGTGCCAGCAGCGTAGGAGCGGGCGCAACTTTTAGCACAGATACGCAGTATTTT. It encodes CASSVGAGATFSTDTQYF.